This T cell receptor (beta chain) came from a study of T cell responses to AZD1222 COVID-19 vaccine. TCRdb's table, derived via immunoSEQ multiplex PCR, lists solely in-frame clones and lacks some. The data contain roughly 120,000 clones, around 81% of them singletons. CDR3 length: 16 residues. With 6 bases removed from V and 0 bases from J, the gap between germline ends came to 12 bases. Per germline, CDR1 SNHLY and CDR2 FYNNEI. This TCR came from an adult in good health. The chain couples TRBV2 to TRBJ1-6; D gene unclear. Material: peripheral blood, obtained on day 0 of AZD1222 vaccination. Here the CDR3 reads CASSLGGSSYNSPLHF. The CDR3 nucleotides are TGTGCCAGCAGCCTCGGTGGTAGCTCCTATAATTCACCCCTCCACTTT.